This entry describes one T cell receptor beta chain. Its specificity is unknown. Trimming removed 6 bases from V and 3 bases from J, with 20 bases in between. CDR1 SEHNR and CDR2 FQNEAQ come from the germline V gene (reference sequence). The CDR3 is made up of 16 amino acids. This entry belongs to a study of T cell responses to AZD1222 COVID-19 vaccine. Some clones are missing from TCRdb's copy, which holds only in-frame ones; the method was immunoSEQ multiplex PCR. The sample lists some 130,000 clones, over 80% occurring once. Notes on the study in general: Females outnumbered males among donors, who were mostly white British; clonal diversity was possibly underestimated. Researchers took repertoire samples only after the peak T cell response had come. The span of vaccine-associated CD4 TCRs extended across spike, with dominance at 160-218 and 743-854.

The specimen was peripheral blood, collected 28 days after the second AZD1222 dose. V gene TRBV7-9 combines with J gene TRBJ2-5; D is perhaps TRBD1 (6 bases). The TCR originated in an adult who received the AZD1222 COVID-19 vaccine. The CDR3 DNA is TGTGCCAGCAGTCGCCCCGGTAGGGCAGGGGAAGAGACCCAGTACTTC. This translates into CASSRPGRAGEETQYF.